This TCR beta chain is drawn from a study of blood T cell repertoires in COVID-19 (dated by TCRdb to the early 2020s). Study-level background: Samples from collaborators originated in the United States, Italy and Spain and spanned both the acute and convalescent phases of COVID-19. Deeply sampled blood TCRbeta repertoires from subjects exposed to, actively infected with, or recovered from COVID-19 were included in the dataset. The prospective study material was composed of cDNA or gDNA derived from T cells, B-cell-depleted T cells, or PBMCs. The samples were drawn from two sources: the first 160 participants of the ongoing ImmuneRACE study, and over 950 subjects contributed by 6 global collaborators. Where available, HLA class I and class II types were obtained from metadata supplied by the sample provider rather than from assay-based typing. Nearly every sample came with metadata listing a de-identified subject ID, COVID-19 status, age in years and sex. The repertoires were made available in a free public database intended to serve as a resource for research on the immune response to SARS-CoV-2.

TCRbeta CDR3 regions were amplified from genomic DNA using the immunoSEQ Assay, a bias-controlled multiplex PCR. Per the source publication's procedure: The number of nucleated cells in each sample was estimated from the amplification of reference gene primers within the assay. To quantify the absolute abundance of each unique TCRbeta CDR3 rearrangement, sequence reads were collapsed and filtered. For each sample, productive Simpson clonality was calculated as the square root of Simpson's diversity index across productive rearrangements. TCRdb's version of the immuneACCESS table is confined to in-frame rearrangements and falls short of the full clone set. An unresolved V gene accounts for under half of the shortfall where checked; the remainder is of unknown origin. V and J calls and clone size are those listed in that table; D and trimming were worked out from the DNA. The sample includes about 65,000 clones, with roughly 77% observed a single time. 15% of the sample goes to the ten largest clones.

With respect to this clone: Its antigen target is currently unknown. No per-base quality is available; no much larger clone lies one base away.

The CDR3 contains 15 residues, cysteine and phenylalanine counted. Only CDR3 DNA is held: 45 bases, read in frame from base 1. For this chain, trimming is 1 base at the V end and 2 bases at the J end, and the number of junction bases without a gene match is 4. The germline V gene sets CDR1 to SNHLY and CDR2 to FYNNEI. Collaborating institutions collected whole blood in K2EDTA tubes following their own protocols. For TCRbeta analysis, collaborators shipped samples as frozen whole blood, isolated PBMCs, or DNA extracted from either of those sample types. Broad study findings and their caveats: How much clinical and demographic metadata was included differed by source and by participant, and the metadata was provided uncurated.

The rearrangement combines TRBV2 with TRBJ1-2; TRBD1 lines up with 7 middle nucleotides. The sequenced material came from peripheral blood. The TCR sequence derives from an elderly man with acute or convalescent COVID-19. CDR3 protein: CASSEVPQGNYGYTF. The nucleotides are TGTGCCAGCAGTGAAGTTCCACAGGGGAACTATGGCTACACCTTC.